This TCR beta chain derives from a study of blood T cell repertoires in COVID-19 (dated by TCRdb to between 2020 and 2021). Broadly, across the study: The collaborator samples originated in the United States, Italy and Spain and spanned the acute and convalescent phases of COVID-19. A de-identified subject ID, COVID-19 status, age in years and sex were almost always included in the sample metadata. The samples were drawn from two sources: the first 160 participants of the ongoing ImmuneRACE study, and 1,200 or so subjects contributed by 6 global collaborators. Where available, HLA class I and class II types were taken from metadata supplied by the sample provider and were not determined by assay-based typing. The prospective study material was composed of cDNA or gDNA derived from T cells, B-cell-depleted T cells, or PBMCs. Deeply sampled blood TCRbeta repertoires from subjects exposed to, actively infected with, or recovered from COVID-19 were included in the dataset. A freely available public database, intended as a resource for researchers studying the immune response to SARS-CoV-2, is where the repertoires were released.

TCRbeta CDR3 regions were amplified from genomic DNA using the immunoSEQ Assay, a bias-controlled multiplex PCR. The authors processed their data as follows. Within the assay, amplification of reference gene primers was used to estimate how many nucleated cells each sample contained. To quantify the absolute abundance of each unique TCRbeta CDR3 rearrangement, sequence reads were collapsed and filtered. For each sample, productive Simpson clonality was calculated as the square root of Simpson's diversity index across productive rearrangements. TCRdb's version of the immuneACCESS table is confined to in-frame rearrangements and falls short of the full clone set. An unresolved V gene accounts for under half of the shortfall where checked; the remainder is of unknown origin. That table furnishes V, J and clone size, whereas the DNA furnished D and trimming. Across this sample there are about 230,000 clones, with about 82% seen only once. The ten biggest clones cover approximately 5.1% of the sample.

One collaborating source in Seattle enrolled patients while the patients were actively infected and followed the patients over time throughout the course of disease. Each collaborating institution followed its own protocols to collect whole blood in K2EDTA tubes. Collaborator samples were shipped for TCRbeta analysis as frozen whole blood, isolated PBMCs, or DNA extracted from either sample type. On this clone: Its recognized antigen is unknown. No base qualities exist here, and no much larger clone lies one base off it.

Broader findings and caveats from the paper: Clinical and demographic metadata were provided uncurated, with the amount varying by source and participant.

The V end loses 6 bases and the J end loses 8 bases, and a stretch of 17 bases separates them. According to the germline V gene, CDR1 reads SNHLY and CDR2 reads FYNNEI. The CDR3 covers 15 residues, taking in both the cysteine and the phenylalanine. Only CDR3 DNA remains: 45 bases, in frame from the first base. This clonotype was sampled from a man in his fifties or sixties with COVID-19, enrolled during active disease. Sequenced material: peripheral blood. The rearranged segments are TRBV2 and TRBJ1-6; the D gene is possibly TRBD1, with 5 bases matching. The sequence in DNA is TGTGCCAGCAGGGTACAGGTTCAAGGGTATTCACCCCTCCACTTT. Its protein reads: CASRVQVQGYSPLHF.